This passage covers 13 T cell receptor beta chains from one sample sequenced in a study of lung T cells in sarcoidosis with Löfgren's syndrome. TCRdb redid the calling of the reads with MiXCR, one entry per CDR3 protein. Here the sample spans 15,000 to 25,000 distinct CDR3 sequences, about 21% being singletons. Sequencing was performed on CD4+ T cells from bronchoalveolar lavage. The receptors derive from a human donor with sarcoidosis (Löfgren's syndrome or another form), or a control subject (not recorded which).

Points on this clonotype: A read error is possible here, since a much larger clone lies one base away. The V gene is TRBV2, the J gene TRBJ2-7; 7 bases agree with TRBD1. The CDR3 contains 14 residues. The germline V gene has CDR1 SNHLY and CDR2 FYNNEI. With V trimmed by 3 bases and J by 1 base, 3 bases remained unmatched. The CDR3 sequence: CASSETGPSYEQYF. The DNA for the CDR3 is TGTGCCAGCAGTGAGACAGGGCCTTCCTACGAGCAGTACTTC.

This clonotype was seen a handful of times. J is TRBJ1-5 and V is TRBV3-1, with TRBD1 as a possible D gene (6 bases). The CDR3 extends over 16 amino acids. The germline V and J ends were trimmed by 2 bases and 5 bases, with 16 bases remaining between them. Germline CDR1 is LGHDT and CDR2 is YNNKEL (reference sequence). CDR3 bases: TGTGCCAGCAGCCAATCCGGGAACAGGGCCCATCAGCCCCAGCATTTT. It translates to CASSQSGNRAHQPQHF.

There are many counts of this clonotype. V usage is TRBV6-6 and J usage is TRBJ2-7; D may be TRBD2 (6 bases). The CDR3 runs 14 residues. From germline, CDR1 is MNHNY and CDR2 SVGAGI (reference sequence). V was pared by 2 bases and J by 3 bases, with 11 bases between. The CDR3 loop is CASSYLREDYEQYF. The CDR3, as DNA: TGTGCCAGCAGTTACCTGCGGGAAGACTACGAGCAGTACTTC.

The gene calls are TRBV4-2 and TRBJ2-7, with 9 bases that match TRBD2. In germline, CDR1 is LGHNA, CDR2 YNFKEQ. V lost 6 bases, J lost 1 base, and 7 bases stayed unmatched. The CDR3 has 15 amino acids. The DNA of the CDR3 is TGTGCCAGCAGTTACCGACTAGCGGATTCCTACGAGCAGTACTTC. Translating it yields CASSYRLADSYEQYF.

The rearrangement uses TRBV29-1 and TRBJ2-1, with D perhaps given as TRBD1 or TRBD2 (5 bases each). Looked up from germline, CDR1 is SQVTM and CDR2 is ANQGSEA. Deletions cut 5 bases from V and 4 bases from J, with 15 bases between. This CDR3 is 14 amino acids long. The DNA for the CDR3 is TGCAGCGTTCAGGGCCTAGCAGAATACAATGAGCAGTTCTTC. Translation gives CSVQGLAEYNEQFF.

Remarks on this clonotype: Its ends do not fully match the called genes, so a read error is possible. CDR3 region: CSVRDLRRSTDTQYF. For the CDR3, the DNA is TGCAGTGTTAGAGATCTTCGCAGGAGCACAGATACGCAGTATTTT. This chain uses TRBV20-1 with TRBJ2-3, with D unclear. The CDR3 loop spans 15 amino acids. CDR1 and CDR2 from the germline V gene are DFQATT and SNEGSKA (reference sequence).

This clonotype was observed at least ten times. The V gene is TRBV4-3, the J gene TRBJ2-4; 10 bases map to TRBD2. The CDR3 length is 17 residues. Per germline, CDR1 LGHNA and CDR2 YSLEER. The V and J ends lost 4 bases and 0 bases, in that order; junction bases with no gene match: 6. The CDR3 sequence: CASSLKVAGGAKNIQYF. As DNA, the CDR3 is TGCGCCAGCAGCCTGAAAGTAGCGGGAGGAGCCAAAAACATTCAGTACTTC.

This clonotype turned up a few times. The chain carries TRBV5-4 and TRBJ1-2, with 8 nucleotides matching TRBD1. In germline, CDR1 is SGHNT, CDR2 YYREEE (reference sequence). The CDR3 consists of 16 residues. V shed 4 bases, J shed 0 bases, and the junction held 8 bases outside the gene matches. In DNA, the CDR3 is TGTGCCAGCAGCCTAGGACAGGGAATTACTAACTATGGCTACACCTTC. Protein sequence: CASSLGQGITNYGYTF. Full variable domain (remainder filled in from reference TRBV5-4 and TRBJ1-2): ETGVTQSPTHLIKTRGQQVTLRCSSQSGHNTVSWYQQALGQGPQFIFQYYREEENGRGNFPPRFSGLQFPNYSSELNVNALELDDSALYLCASSLGQGITNYGYTFGSGTRLTVV.

Only a few counts were recorded for this clonotype. The V and J genes are TRBV5-1 and TRBJ2-3; 7 nucleotides line up with TRBD1. The CDR3 length is 14 residues. The V and J ends lost 3 bases and 5 bases, in that order; junction bases with no gene match: 6. Germline V gene lookup returns CDR1 SGHRS and CDR2 YFSETQ. CDR3 loop: CASSSGQPQDTQYF. The CDR3 bases are TGCGCCAGCAGCTCGGGACAGCCTCAAGATACGCAGTATTTT.

As concerns this clonotype: At one end the junction does not follow the germline gene, possibly because of a read error. The J gene is TRBJ2-1, the V gene TRBV11-2; 9 nucleotides match TRBD2. The CDR3 contains 15 residues. Per germline, CDR1 SGHAT and CDR2 FQNNGV. The CDR3 spells CASTLSGSSYNERFF. DNA for the CDR3: TGTGCCAGCACCCTTAGCGGGAGCTCCTACAATGAGCGGTTCTTC.

With respect to this clonotype: With a much larger clone just one base away, this may be a read error. The V call is TRBV7-3, the J call TRBJ2-1, with 9 positions matching TRBD2. The CDR3 consists of 16 residues. Germline values: CDR1 SGHTA, CDR2 FQGTGA. The CDR3 DNA is TGTGCCGGCAGCTTAAGCGGCGGGAGGGCCGCCAATGAGCAGTTCTTC. This encodes CAGSLSGGRAANEQFF.

This clonotype is medium-sized (0.01 to 0.1%) within its sample. The rearrangement links TRBV20-1 to TRBJ1-6; maybe TRBD1 (5 bases). Per the germline V gene, CDR1 is DFQATT and CDR2 is SNEGSKA (reference sequence). V was pared by 3 bases and J by 8 bases, with 11 bases between. The CDR3 is 13 amino acids. CDR3 in DNA: TGCAGTGCTAGGGATGCGGGGGATTCACCCCTCCACTTT. Translated, it gives CSARDAGDSPLHF.

The rearrangement joins TRBV30 to TRBJ2-5; TRBD1 agrees at 8 bases. Germline V gene lookup returns CDR1 GTSNPN and CDR2 SVGIG (reference sequence). The CDR3 is made up of 12 amino acids. V lost 3 bases, J lost 4 bases, and 1 base stayed unmatched. The CDR3 DNA sequence: TGTGCCTGGAGAGGGACAGGAGAGACCCAGTACTTC. This gives the protein CAWRGTGETQYF.